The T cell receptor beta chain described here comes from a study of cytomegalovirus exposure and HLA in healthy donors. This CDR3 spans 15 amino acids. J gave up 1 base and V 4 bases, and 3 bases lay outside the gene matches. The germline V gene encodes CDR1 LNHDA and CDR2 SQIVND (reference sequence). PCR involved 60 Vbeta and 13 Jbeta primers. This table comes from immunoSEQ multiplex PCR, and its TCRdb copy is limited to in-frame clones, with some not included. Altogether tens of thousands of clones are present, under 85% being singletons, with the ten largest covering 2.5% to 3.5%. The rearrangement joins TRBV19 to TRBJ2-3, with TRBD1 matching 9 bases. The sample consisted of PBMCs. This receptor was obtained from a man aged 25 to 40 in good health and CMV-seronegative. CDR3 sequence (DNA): TGTGCCAGTAGTACACAGGGGGCGCGCACAGATACGCAGTATTTT. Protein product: CASSTQGARTDTQYF.